This passage covers 9 T cell receptor beta chains from one sample sequenced in a study of T cell clones after liver transplantation. The data were produced by immunoSEQ multiplex PCR, yet TCRdb's version contains in-frame clones alone and is incomplete. Of approximately 100,000 clones listed, roughly 80% were seen once; the top ten hold about 0.89%. The sample here was CD4+ T cells from blood, taken before liver transplant. Receptors originate from a human donor who received a liver transplant.

This rearrangement joins TRBV5-1 to TRBJ2-7; D not resolved. The germline CDR1 and CDR2 sequences are SGHRS and YFSETQ. The CDR3 is 14 amino acids. V was pared by 5 bases and J by 0 bases, with 12 bases between. CDR3 in amino acids: CASRPVVASYEQYF. The CDR3 DNA follows: TGCGCCAGCAGGCCAGTGGTGGCCTCCTACGAGCAGTACTTC.

The chain recombines TRBV6-6 with TRBJ1-2; D may be TRBD1 (6 bases). The V gene lost 2 bases and the J gene lost 2 bases, with 12 bases spanning the gap. The CDR3 loop spans 15 amino acids. The germline V gene has CDR1 MNHNY and CDR2 SVGAGI (reference sequence). As DNA, the CDR3 is TGTGCCAGCAGTTACAACTCAGGACAGAACTATGGCTACACCTTC. Translating it yields CASSYNSGQNYGYTF.

This chain connects TRBV21-1 to TRBJ2-3; TRBD2 is the table's D call, not checked against the DNA. TRBV21-1 is classified as a pseudogene. The CDR3 sequence is 14 residues long. DNA for the CDR3: TGTGCCAGCACCCCGGGACTTAACACAGATACGCAGTATTTT. Its protein product is CASTPGLNTDTQYF.

The chain combines TRBV9 with TRBJ2-3, with D unclear. With 3 bases removed from V and 6 bases from J, the gap between germline ends came to 8 bases. The CDR3 is 12 residues long. The germline CDR1 and CDR2 sequences are SGDLS and YYNGEE. CDR3 in DNA: TGTGCCAGCAGCGCGCCCGGTGATACGCAGTATTTT. This gives the protein CASSAPGDTQYF.

V is TRBV7-9 and J is TRBJ2-1, with 7 bases fitting TRBD2. Germline trimming cut 5 bases from V and 8 bases from J; bases unmatched to any gene: 12. CDR1 and CDR2 (germline): SEHNR, FQNEAQ (reference sequence). The CDR3 spans 15 residues. The CDR3 sequence: CASSLGRSMIDEQFF. The CDR3 nucleotides read TGTGCCAGCAGCCTCGGGAGGTCAATGATAGATGAGCAGTTCTTC.

V and J are TRBV6-1 and TRBJ1-5; TRBD1 matches 7 bases. This CDR3 region has 15 residues. CDR1 and CDR2 (germline): MNHNS, SASEGT. The V segment lost 4 bases and the J segment 4 bases; nucleotides outside the gene matches: 7. The CDR3 sequence: CASSAQGGGNQPQHF. CDR3 coding DNA: TGTGCCAGCAGTGCCCAGGGGGGCGGGAATCAGCCCCAGCATTTT.

The rearrangement joins TRBV7-8 to TRBJ2-5; TRBD1 aligns across 7 bases. Germline lookup yields CDR1 SGHVS and CDR2 FQNEAQ. The CDR3 length is 15 residues. The J segment lost 3 bases and the V segment lost 5 bases, leaving 9 bases of the junction unmatched. CDR3 in amino acids: CASSRQGAVEETQYF. The CDR3 region has the DNA TGTGCCAGCAGCCGACAGGGCGCGGTCGAAGAGACCCAGTACTTC.

A single count supports this clone. The chain is built from TRBV5-1 and TRBJ1-3; perhaps TRBD1 as D (6 bases). The CDR3 loop spans 15 amino acids. Per germline, CDR1 SGHRS and CDR2 YFSETQ. The V end lost 4 bases, the J end lost 1 base, and 12 bases lay between the germline ends. As DNA, the CDR3 is TGCGCCAGCAGCCCCAGGGGCAGGTCTGGAAACACCATATATTTT. Its translation: CASSPRGRSGNTIYF.

The rearrangement uses TRBV2 and TRBJ2-7; D is possibly TRBD1 (6 bases). CDR1 is SNHLY, CDR2 FYNNEI, per germline. The CDR3 consists of 13 residues. The ends were cut back, 7 bases at V and 6 bases at J, with 16 bases in the middle. CDR3 sequence reads: CASNELWGREQYF. The CDR3 DNA reads TGTGCCAGCAACGAGCTATGGGGGCGCGAGCAGTACTTC.